These 12 T cell receptor beta chains share one sample of origin, sequenced in a study of control samples from healthy donors and cancer patients. Sequencing was performed with immunoSEQ multiplex PCR; in TCRdb, only in-frame clones are kept and a portion is missing. The sample yields 150,000 or so clones, around 96% seen once. The source material was blood. Every receptor here comes from a woman aged 40 to 50 in good health.

The genes are TRBV6-5 and TRBJ1-5, with 7 nucleotides matching TRBD1. The CDR3 is 14 residues long. With V trimmed by 10 bases and J by 7 bases, 13 bases remained unmatched. Per germline, CDR1 MNHEY and CDR2 SVGAGI. CDR3 sequence reads: CATRDRVLSQPQHF. Written as DNA, the CDR3 is TGTGCCACTCGAGACAGGGTCCTTTCGCAGCCCCAGCATTTT.

The chain has TRBV7-2 and TRBJ2-7; 10 positions agree with TRBD1. This CDR3 region has 14 residues. V lost 5 bases to trimming and J lost 7 bases; unmatched junction nucleotides: 8. Germline V gene lookup returns CDR1 SGHTA and CDR2 FQGNSA. CDR3 nucleotide sequence: TGTGCCAGCAGCCCACGACAGGGGGCGGGGGAGCAGTACTTC. Encoded protein: CASSPRQGAGEQYF.

The CDR3 sequence is CASSGTGGNQPQHF. The CDR3 region has the DNA TGTGCCAGCAGTGGGACAGGGGGCAATCAGCCCCAGCATTTT. V usage is TRBV9 and J usage is TRBJ1-5, with TRBD1 identical over 10 bases. V lost 5 bases, J lost 2 bases, and 1 base stayed unmatched. Germline values: CDR1 SGDLS, CDR2 YYNGEE. CDR3 length equals 14 residues.

The chain joins TRBV5-1 to TRBJ2-7; D call uncertain. Trimming removed 0 bases from V and 4 bases from J, with 5 bases in between. The CDR3 is 12 amino acids. Germline CDR1 reads SGHRS; CDR2 reads YFSETQ. The CDR3 sequence: CASSLERYEQYF. As DNA, the CDR3 is TGCGCCAGCAGCTTGGAACGATACGAGCAGTACTTC.

This sequence joins TRBV7-2 and TRBJ1-2; 7 bases line up with TRBD1. This CDR3 spans 14 amino acids. Germline V gene sequence: CDR1 SGHTA, CDR2 FQGNSA. J lost 1 base, V lost 4 bases, and 3 bases had no gene match. CDR3: CASSWGQLNYGYTF. CDR3 bases: TGTGCCAGCAGCTGGGGACAGCTTAACTATGGCTACACCTTC.

The J gene is TRBJ1-1, the V gene TRBV19; 8 nucleotides match TRBD1. Unmatched junction bases numbered 4, after V lost 6 bases and J lost 4 bases. The CDR3 is 13 amino acids. From germline, CDR1 is LNHDA and CDR2 SQIVND (reference sequence). CDR3 bases: TGTGCCAGTAGGACAGGGGTGGTCACTGAAGCTTTCTTT. This encodes CASRTGVVTEAFF. The complete variable domain, with remaining parts taken from reference TRBV19 and TRBJ1-1, reads DGGITQSPKYLFRKEGQNVTLSCEQNLNHDAMYWYRQDPGQGLRLIYYSQIVNDFQKGDIAEGYSVSREKKESFPLTVTSAQKNPTAFYLCASRTGVVTEAFFGQGTRLTVV.

J is TRBJ2-1 and V is TRBV5-6; TRBD1 agrees at 9 bases. From germline, CDR1 is SGHDT and CDR2 YYEEEE. V lost 4 bases and J lost 13; bases outside the gene matches: 12. This CDR3 region has 14 residues. The CDR3: CASSPGTGFRNQFF. The CDR3 nucleotides are TGTGCCAGCAGCCCGGGGACAGGGTTTAGGAACCAGTTCTTC. The full variable domain, its missing parts supplied by reference TRBV5-6 and TRBJ2-1, is DAGVTQSPTHLIKTRGQQVTLRCSPKSGHDTVSWYQQALGQGPQFIFQYYEEEERQRGNFPDRFSGHQFPNYSSELNVNALLLGDSALYLCASSPGTGFRNQFFGPGTRLTVL.

The chain recombines TRBV4-1 with TRBJ1-4; TRBD1 aligns across 11 bases. Trimming cost V 3 bases and J 7 bases; bases outside gene matches: 7. Germline CDR1 is MGHRA and CDR2 is YSYEKL. The CDR3 covers 16 residues. DNA of the CDR3: TGCGCCAGCAGCCAGGGACAGGGGGGCTTTGGTGAAAAACTGTTTTTT. Translation: CASSQGQGGFGEKLFF.

The V call is TRBV5-1, the J call TRBJ2-1; D is unresolved. The V gene lost 0 bases and the J gene lost 3 bases, with 4 bases spanning the gap. Germline CDR1 and CDR2: SGHRS and YFSETQ. The CDR3 has 13 residues. The CDR3 reads CASSLGGYNEQFF. CDR3 coding DNA: TGCGCCAGCAGCTTGGGAGGCTACAATGAGCAGTTCTTC.

The CDR3 loop reads CASSQGGGGHGYTF. For the CDR3, the DNA is TGCGCCAGCAGCCAAGGTGGAGGGGGGCATGGCTACACCTTC. V and J are TRBV4-1 and TRBJ1-2, with D possibly TRBD1 on 6 matching bases. The V end was cut by 1 base, the J end by 6 bases, with 12 bases between. CDR3 size: 14 residues. The germline V gene encodes CDR1 MGHRA and CDR2 YSYEKL.

This clone is medium-sized in the sample. The CDR3 DNA reads TGCAGCGCTAGGGACGGATGGGGCACCGGGGAGCTGTTTTTT. Residues: CSARDGWGTGELFF. The V call is TRBV29-1, the J call TRBJ2-2, with D tentatively TRBD1 or TRBD2 (5 bases each). Trimming stripped 7 bases from V and 4 bases from J, with 16 bases between. This CDR3 spans 14 amino acids. CDR1 is SQVTM and CDR2 is ANQGSEA in the germline V gene.

The chain couples TRBV5-6 to TRBJ2-5, with a weak D call TRBD1 (5 bases). V lost 1 base, J lost 4 bases, and 11 bases lay in between. From germline, CDR1 is SGHDT and CDR2 YYEEEE. The CDR3 totals 14 residues. The CDR3 loop reads CASSLQGRSETQYF. CDR3 DNA sequence: TGTGCCAGCAGCTTGCAGGGCCGTTCAGAGACCCAGTACTTC.